This T cell receptor (beta chain) was documented in a study of cytomegalovirus exposure and HLA in healthy donors. Study-level background: Roughly 80 million unique TCRs from HLA-typed donors made up an early data release.

The PCR used 60 Vbeta and 13 Jbeta primers. Clones were read by immunoSEQ multiplex PCR, and TCRdb kept only the in-frame ones, dropping some. The data contain 100,000 to 150,000 clones, over 70% of them singletons. Germline V gene lookup returns CDR1 MGHDK and CDR2 SYGVNS. Trimming removed 5 bases at V and 3 bases at J, with 18 bases between. The CDR3 is 16 amino acids. The TCR sequence derives from a middle-aged man in good health and CMV-seropositive. What was sequenced was PBMCs. This chain links TRBV25-1 with TRBJ2-3, with D possibly TRBD2 on 6 matching bases. Written as DNA, the CDR3 is TGTGCCAGCAGTCAGACCGGGCTAGCGTTTACAGATACGCAGTATTTT. Translating gives CASSQTGLAFTDTQYF.